A selection of T cell receptor beta chains follows, all from one sample in a study of Graves' ophthalmopathy and Graves' hyperthyroidism. TCRdb re-called the multiplex PCR reads through MiXCR, storing one row per CDR3 protein. The table lists 150,000 or so distinct CDR3 sequences, less than 45% of them singletons. Input material: peripheral blood. These TCRs come from a woman in her thirties or forties with Graves' ophthalmopathy. Both conserved end residues are part of each CDR3. A D gene is named only where the DNA matches it firmly. Not every row has a clone size; where given, it reads once, few, many or a size class.

d_call | j_call | v_call | cdr3_length | clone_size | cdr3_aa | cdr3_nt
- | TRBJ1-5 | TRBV29-1 | 13 | many | CSVRQDSNQPQHF | TGCAGCGTTAGGCAAGATAGCAATCAGCCCCAGCATTTT
TRBD2 | TRBJ2-7 | TRBV7-2 | 16 | - | CASSLWLAGGPYEQYF | TGTGCCAGCAGCTTATGGCTAGCGGGAGGGCCATACGAGCAGTACTTC
- | TRBJ2-5 | TRBV6-2/TRBV6-3 | 11 | many | CANSYSSGWYF | TGTGCCAACAGTTACTCTAGTGGATGGTACTTC
- | TRBJ1-1 | TRBV24-1 | 13 | many | CATSNTVNTEAFF | TGTGCCACCAGTAATACAGTGAACACTGAAGCTTTCTTT
TRBD2 | TRBJ2-7 | TRBV6-1 | 15 | - | CASREASGVPYEQYF | TGTGCCAGCAGGGAAGCTAGCGGGGTACCCTACGAGCAGTACTTC
- | TRBJ2-5 | TRBV7-8 | 14 | - | CASSYTDDWETQYF | TGTGCCAGCAGCTACACCGATGATTGGGAGACCCAGTACTTC
- | TRBJ2-7 | TRBV30 | 14 | few | CAWSVGGTESEQYF | TGTGCCTGGAGTGTAGGAGGTACTGAGAGCGAGCAGTACTTC
TRBD2 | TRBJ2-2 | TRBV28 | 17 | many | CASSLGGLAGVTGELFF | TGTGCCAGCAGTTTAGGGGGACTAGCGGGAGTCACCGGGGAGCTGTTTTTT
TRBD1 | TRBJ1-2 | TRBV28 | 17 | many | CASSFIGQGAGNYGYTF | TGTGCCAGCAGTTTCATCGGACAGGGGGCGGGAAACTATGGCTACACCTTC
- | TRBJ2-2 | TRBV11-3 | 15 | - | CASSLAGLYTGELFF | TGTGCCAGCAGCTTGGCCGGGCTTTACACCGGGGAGCTGTTTTTT
- | TRBJ1-1 | TRBV6-1 | 15 | - | CASTNPSSRYTEAFF | TGTGCCAGCACCAATCCTAGTTCCCGTTACACTGAAGCTTTCTTT
TRBD2 | TRBJ2-4 | TRBV12-3/TRBV12-4 | 14 | many | CASASGGAKNIQYF | TGTGCCAGCGCGTCGGGGGGGGCCAAAAACATTCAGTACTTC
TRBD2 | TRBJ2-7 | TRBV6-2/TRBV6-3 | 15 | many | CASSSSSGSSYEQYF | TGTGCCAGCAGCTCCTCTAGCGGGAGCTCCTACGAGCAGTACTTC
TRBD1 | TRBJ2-7 | TRBV7-2 | 12 | - | CASSYTGGAKYF | TGTGCCAGCAGCTACACAGGGGGCGCGAAGTACTTC
- | TRBJ1-2 | TRBV10-3 | 14 | - | CAISGTASNYGYTF | TGTGCCATCAGTGGGACAGCCTCTAACTATGGCTACACCTTC
- | TRBJ2-7 | TRBV7-2 | 15 | - | CASSSLGLNSYEQYF | TGTGCCAGCAGCTCCTTGGGACTTAACTCCTACGAGCAGTACTTC